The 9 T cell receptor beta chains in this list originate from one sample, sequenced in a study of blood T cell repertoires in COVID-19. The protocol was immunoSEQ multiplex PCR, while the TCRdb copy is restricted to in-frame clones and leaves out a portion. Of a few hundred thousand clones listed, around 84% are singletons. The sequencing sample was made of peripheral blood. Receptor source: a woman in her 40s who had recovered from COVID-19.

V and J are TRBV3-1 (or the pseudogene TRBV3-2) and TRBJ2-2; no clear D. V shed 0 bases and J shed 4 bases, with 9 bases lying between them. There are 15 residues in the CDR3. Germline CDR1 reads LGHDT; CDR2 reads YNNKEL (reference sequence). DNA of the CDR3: TGTGCCAGCAGCCAAGATCCTGCGGCCACCGGGGAGCTGTTTTTT. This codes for CASSQDPAATGELFF.

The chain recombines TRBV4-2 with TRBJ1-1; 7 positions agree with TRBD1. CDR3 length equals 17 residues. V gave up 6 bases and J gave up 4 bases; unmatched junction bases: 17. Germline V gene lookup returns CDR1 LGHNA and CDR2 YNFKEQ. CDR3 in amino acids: CASSRKITGDSITEAFF. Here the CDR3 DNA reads TGTGCCAGCAGTAGGAAGATCACAGGGGACTCTATCACTGAAGCTTTCTTT.

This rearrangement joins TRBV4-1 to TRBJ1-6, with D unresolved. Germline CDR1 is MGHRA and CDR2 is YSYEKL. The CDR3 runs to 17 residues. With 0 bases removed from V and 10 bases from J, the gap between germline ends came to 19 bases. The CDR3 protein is CASSQEGDPEQYSPLHF. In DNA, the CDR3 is TGCGCCAGCAGCCAAGAGGGCGACCCAGAGCAATACTCACCCCTCCACTTT.

CDR3 coding DNA: TGTGCCAGCTCACTTGGCAGAGGCACCAGCACAGATACGCAGTATTTT. Protein: CASSLGRGTSTDTQYF. The V call is TRBV18, the J call TRBJ2-3, with D unclear. Germline V CDR1 and CDR2: KGHSH, LQKENI. Trimming pared 4 bases from V and 0 bases from J, leaving 14 bases between. CDR3 size: 16 residues.

As DNA, the CDR3 is TGCGCCAGCAGTTCCCTGGGGGCTAATGAAGCTTTCTTT. Its translation is CASSSLGANEAFF. V and J are TRBV5-1 and TRBJ1-1; possible D gene TRBD1, 6 bases. The CDR3 length is 13 residues. CDR1 SGHRS and CDR2 YFSETQ come from the germline V gene. The ends were cut back, 5 bases at V and 7 bases at J, with 15 bases in the middle.

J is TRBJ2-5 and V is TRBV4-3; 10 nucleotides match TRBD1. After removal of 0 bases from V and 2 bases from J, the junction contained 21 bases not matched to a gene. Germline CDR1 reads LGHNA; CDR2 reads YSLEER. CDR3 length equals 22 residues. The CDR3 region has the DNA TGCGCCAGCAGCCAAGATCTATGGTTAATACTTTGGGACAGGGGTGATCAAGAGACCCAGTACTTC. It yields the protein CASSQDLWLILWDRGDQETQYF.

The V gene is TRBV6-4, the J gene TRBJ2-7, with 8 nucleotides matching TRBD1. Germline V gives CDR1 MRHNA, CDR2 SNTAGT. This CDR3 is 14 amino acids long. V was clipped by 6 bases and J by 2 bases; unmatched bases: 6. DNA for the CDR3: TGTGCCAGCAGGGACAGGGACAGCCCCTACGAGCAGTACTTC. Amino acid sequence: CASRDRDSPYEQYF.

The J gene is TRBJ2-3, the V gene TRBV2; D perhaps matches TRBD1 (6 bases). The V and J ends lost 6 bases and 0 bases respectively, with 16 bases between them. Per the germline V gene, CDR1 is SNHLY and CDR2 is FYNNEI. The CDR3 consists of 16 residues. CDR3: CASSVGQSLSTDTQYF. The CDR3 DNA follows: TGTGCCAGCAGCGTCGGACAGAGCTTGAGCACAGATACGCAGTATTTT.

CDR3 bases: TGTGCCAGCAGCTTTACTGTCCCCGCCACAGATACGCAGTATTTT. Translating it yields CASSFTVPATDTQYF. This chain joins TRBV5-5 and TRBJ2-3; D is uncertain. Trimming pared 2 bases from V and 2 bases from J, leaving 12 bases between. The CDR3 sequence is 15 residues long. CDR1 is SGHKS and CDR2 is YYEKEE in the germline V gene (reference sequence).